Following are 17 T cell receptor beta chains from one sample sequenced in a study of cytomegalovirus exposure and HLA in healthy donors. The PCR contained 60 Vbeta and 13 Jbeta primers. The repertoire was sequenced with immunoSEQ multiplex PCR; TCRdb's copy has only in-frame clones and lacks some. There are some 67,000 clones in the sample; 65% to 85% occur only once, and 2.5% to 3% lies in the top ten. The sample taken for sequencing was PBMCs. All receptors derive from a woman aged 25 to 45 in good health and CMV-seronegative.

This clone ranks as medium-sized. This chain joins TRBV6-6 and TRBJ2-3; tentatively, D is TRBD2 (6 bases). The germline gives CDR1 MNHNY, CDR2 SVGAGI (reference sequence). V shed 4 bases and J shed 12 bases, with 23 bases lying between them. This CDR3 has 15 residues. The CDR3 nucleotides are TGTGCCAGCAGTTCCTCCTCGGGACTTTTTCTATCTCAGTATTTT. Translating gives CASSSSSGLFLSQYF.

CDR3 in DNA: TGTGCCAGCTCACCCGGGTCGAGCAGCAATCAGCCCCAGCATTTT. Protein sequence: CASSPGSSSNQPQHF. The V and J genes are TRBV18 and TRBJ1-5; D unclear. The CDR3 sequence is 15 residues long. Between the trimmed V and J ends, which lost 3 bases and 1 base, there was a span of 10 bases. Germline values: CDR1 KGHSH, CDR2 LQKENI.

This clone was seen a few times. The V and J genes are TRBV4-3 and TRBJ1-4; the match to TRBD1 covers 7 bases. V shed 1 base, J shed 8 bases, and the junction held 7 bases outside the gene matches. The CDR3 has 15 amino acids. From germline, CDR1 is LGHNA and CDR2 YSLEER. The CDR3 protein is CASSQGGQGGEKLFF. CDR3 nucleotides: TGCGCCAGCAGCCAAGGCGGGCAGGGGGGAGAAAAACTGTTTTTT.

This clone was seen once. The CDR3 DNA is TGCAGCGTCCCCAGTGCGGGGGGGCCGGGCGGGGAGCTGTTTTTT. It translates to CSVPSAGGPGGELFF. The V call is TRBV29-1, the J call TRBJ2-2, with 9 bases aligning to TRBD2. The germline gives CDR1 SQVTM, CDR2 ANQGSEA. The CDR3 runs to 15 residues. J lost 7 bases, V lost 6 bases, and 12 bases had no gene match.

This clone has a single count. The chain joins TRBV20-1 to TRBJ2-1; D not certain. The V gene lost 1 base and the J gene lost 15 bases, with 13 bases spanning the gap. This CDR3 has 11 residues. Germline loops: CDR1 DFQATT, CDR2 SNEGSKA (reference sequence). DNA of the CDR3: TGCAGTGCTAGAGGTCAACTTGGTCTGTTCTTC. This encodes CSARGQLGLFF.

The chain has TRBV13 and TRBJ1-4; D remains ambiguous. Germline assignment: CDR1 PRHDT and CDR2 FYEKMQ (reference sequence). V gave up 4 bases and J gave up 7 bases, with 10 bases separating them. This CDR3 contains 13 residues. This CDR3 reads CASSSPRGEKLFF. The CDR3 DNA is TGTGCCAGCAGCTCCCCTCGGGGTGAAAAACTGTTTTTT.

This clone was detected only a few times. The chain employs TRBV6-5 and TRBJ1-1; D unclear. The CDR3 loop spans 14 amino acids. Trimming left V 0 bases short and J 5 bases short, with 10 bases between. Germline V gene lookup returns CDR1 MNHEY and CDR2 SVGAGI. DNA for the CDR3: TGTGCCAGCAGTTACTCGATTAGGAGGACTGAAGCTTTCTTT. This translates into CASSYSIRRTEAFF.

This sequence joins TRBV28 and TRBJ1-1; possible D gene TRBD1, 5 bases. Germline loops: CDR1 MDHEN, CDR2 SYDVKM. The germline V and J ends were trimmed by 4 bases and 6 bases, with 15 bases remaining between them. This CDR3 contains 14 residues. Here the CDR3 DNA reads TGTGCCAGCAGTTCCCCCCCTGGGGGGGCTGAAGCTTTCTTT. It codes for CASSSPPGGAEAFF.

The CDR3 bases are TGTGCCAGCAGCATAATGTCAGGGGTCGACTACGAGCAGTACTTC. This gives the protein CASSIMSGVDYEQYF. The V and J genes are TRBV7-6 and TRBJ2-7; a weak D match, TRBD1 (6 bases). Trimming pared 5 bases from V and 3 bases from J, leaving 17 bases between. CDR1 is SGHVS, CDR2 FNYEAQ, per germline. CDR3 length: 15 amino acids.

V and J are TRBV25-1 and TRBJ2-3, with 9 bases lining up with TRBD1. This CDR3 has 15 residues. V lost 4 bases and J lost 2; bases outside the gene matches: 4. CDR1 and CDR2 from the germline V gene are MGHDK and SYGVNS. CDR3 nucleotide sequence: TGTGCCAGCAGTGCCGGGACAGGGTTCACAGATACGCAGTATTTT. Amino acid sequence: CASSAGTGFTDTQYF.

The CDR3 coding sequence is TGTGCCAGCAGCTTAGATAAAAGCTTCTCTGAGCAGTACTTC. Its protein product is CASSLDKSFSEQYF. The genes are TRBV7-8 and TRBJ2-7, with no clear D. CDR1 and CDR2 (germline): SGHVS, FQNEAQ. This CDR3 is built from 14 residues. Trimming cost V 1 base and J 7 bases, with 14 bases left between them.

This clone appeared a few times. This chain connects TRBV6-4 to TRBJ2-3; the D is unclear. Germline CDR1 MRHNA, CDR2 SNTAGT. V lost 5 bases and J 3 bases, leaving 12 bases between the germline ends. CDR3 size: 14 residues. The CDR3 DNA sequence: TGTGCCAGCAGTCCCGCGTCCCCGACAGATACGCAGTATTTT. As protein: CASSPASPTDTQYF.

CDR3 region: CASSSLTGASAYGYTF. The CDR3 DNA is TGTGCCAGCAGCTCTCTGACAGGGGCATCGGCTTATGGCTACACCTTC. V is TRBV11-2 and J is TRBJ1-2; 8 bases fit TRBD1. With V trimmed by 4 bases and J by 5 bases, 12 bases remained unmatched. The germline CDR1 and CDR2 sequences are SGHAT and FQNNGV. The CDR3 extends over 16 amino acids.

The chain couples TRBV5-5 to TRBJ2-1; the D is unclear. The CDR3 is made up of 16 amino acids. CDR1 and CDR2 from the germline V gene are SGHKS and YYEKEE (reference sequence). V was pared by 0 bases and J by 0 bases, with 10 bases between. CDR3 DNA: TGTGCCAGCAGCTTGGCCTGGTCGAGCTCCTACAATGAGCAGTTCTTC. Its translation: CASSLAWSSSYNEQFF.

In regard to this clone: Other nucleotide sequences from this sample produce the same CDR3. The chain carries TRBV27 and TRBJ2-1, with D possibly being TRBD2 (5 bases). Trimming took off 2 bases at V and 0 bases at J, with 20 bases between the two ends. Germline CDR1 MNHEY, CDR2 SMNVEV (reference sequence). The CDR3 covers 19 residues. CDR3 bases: TGTGCCAGCAGTTTAACCTTCCCCCGGATGGGGAGCTCCTACAATGAGCAGTTCTTC. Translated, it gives CASSLTFPRMGSSYNEQFF.

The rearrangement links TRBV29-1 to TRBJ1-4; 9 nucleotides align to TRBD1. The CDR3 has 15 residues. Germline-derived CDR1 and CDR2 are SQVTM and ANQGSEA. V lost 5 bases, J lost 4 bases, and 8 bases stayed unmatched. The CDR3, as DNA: TGCAGCGTTAAGGGACAGGGCTTTGGTAATGAAAAACTGTTTTTT. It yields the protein CSVKGQGFGNEKLFF.

CDR3 amino acids: CASSQSGTASSPLHF. For the CDR3, the DNA is TGCGCCAGCAGCCAATCCGGGACAGCTTCCTCACCCCTCCACTTT. The chain links TRBV4-3 to TRBJ1-6; 7 bases align to TRBD1. Germline values: CDR1 LGHNA, CDR2 YSLEER. The CDR3 contains 15 residues. V gave up 2 bases and J gave up 10 bases; unmatched junction bases: 8.